This T cell receptor (beta chain) was retrieved from a study of T cell changes during pregnancy in multiple sclerosis. Libraries were prepared by immunoSEQ multiplex PCR; TCRdb keeps only in-frame clonotypes and omits some of them. The sample yields tens of thousands of clones, approximately 90% seen once. V dropped 4 bases and J dropped 6; count of bases not matched to a gene: 12. The CDR3 is 16 residues long. Germline V gives CDR1 LGHNA, CDR2 YSLEER. This receptor was taken from a female donor with multiple sclerosis, enrolled in a pregnancy study. The chain employs TRBV4-3 and TRBJ2-3, with 8 bases identical to TRBD2. Sequenced here: peripheral blood, sampled in the third trimester of pregnancy. The CDR3 DNA follows: TGCGCCAGCAGCCGGTCAGATACTAGCGGACCGGATACGCAGTATTTT. Its translation: CASSRSDTSGPDTQYF.